This T cell receptor beta chain was documented in a study of T cell responses to AZD1222 COVID-19 vaccine. Study-wide results and caveats: Recipients of two AZD1222 doses showed rising Spike-specific TCR breadth and depth.

There are 16 residues in the CDR3. V lost 1 base, J lost 8 bases, and 4 bases stayed unmatched. Germline values: CDR1 LNHDA, CDR2 SQIVND (reference sequence). Clones were read by immunoSEQ multiplex PCR, and TCRdb kept only the in-frame ones, dropping some. The sample has some 170,000 clones, about 88% seen once. This clone was seen once. The antigen remains undetermined. This material consisted of peripheral blood, taken on day 0 of AZD1222 vaccination. This receptor was identified in an adult in good health. This rearrangement joins TRBV19 to TRBJ2-1, with TRBD2 matching 14 bases. The CDR3 loop reads CASSIAGTSGSDEQFF. The CDR3 coding sequence is TGTGCCAGTAGTATAGCCGGGACTAGCGGGAGTGATGAGCAGTTCTTC.